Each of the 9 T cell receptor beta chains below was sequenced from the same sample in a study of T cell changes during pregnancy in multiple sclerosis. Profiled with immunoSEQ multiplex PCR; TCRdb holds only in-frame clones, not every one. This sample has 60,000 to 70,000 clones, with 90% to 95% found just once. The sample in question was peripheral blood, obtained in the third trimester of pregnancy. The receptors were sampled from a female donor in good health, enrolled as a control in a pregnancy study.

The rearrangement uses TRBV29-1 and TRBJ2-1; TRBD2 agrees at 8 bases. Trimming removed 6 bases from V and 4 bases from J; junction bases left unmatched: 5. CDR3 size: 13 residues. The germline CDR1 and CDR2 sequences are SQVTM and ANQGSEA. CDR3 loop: CSVGSGGYNEQFF. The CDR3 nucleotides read TGCAGCGTCGGATCGGGGGGGTACAATGAGCAGTTCTTC.

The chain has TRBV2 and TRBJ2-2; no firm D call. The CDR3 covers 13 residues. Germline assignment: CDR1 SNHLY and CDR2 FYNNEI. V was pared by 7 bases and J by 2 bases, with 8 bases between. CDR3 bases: TGTGCCAGCATTGGCGGAAACACCGGGGAGCTGTTTTTT. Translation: CASIGGNTGELFF.

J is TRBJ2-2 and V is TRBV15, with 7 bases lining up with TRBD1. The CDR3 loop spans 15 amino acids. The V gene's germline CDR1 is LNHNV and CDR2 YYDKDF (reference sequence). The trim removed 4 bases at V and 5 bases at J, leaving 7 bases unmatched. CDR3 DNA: TGTGCCACCAGCACCCTACAGGGGAGAACCGGGGAGCTGTTTTTT. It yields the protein CATSTLQGRTGELFF. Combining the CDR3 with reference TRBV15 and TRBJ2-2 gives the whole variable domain DAMVIQNPRYQVTQFGKPVTLSCSQTLNHNVMYWYQQKSSQAPKLLFHYYDKDFNNEADTPDNFQSRRPNTSFCFLDIRSPGLGDTAMYLCATSTLQGRTGELFFGEGSRLTVL.

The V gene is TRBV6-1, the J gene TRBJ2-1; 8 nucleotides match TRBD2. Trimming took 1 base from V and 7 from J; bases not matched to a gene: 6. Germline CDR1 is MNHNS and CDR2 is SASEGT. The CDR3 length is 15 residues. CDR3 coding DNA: TGTGCCAGCAGTGAAGAGGGACTAGTTCGGAATGAGCAGTTCTTC. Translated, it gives CASSEEGLVRNEQFF.

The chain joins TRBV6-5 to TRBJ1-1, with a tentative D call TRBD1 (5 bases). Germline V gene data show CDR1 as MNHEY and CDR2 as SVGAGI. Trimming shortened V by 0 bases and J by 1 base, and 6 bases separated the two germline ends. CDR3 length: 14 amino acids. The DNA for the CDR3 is TGTGCCAGCAGTTACTCCGGGGGGAACACTGAAGCTTTCTTT. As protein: CASSYSGGNTEAFF.

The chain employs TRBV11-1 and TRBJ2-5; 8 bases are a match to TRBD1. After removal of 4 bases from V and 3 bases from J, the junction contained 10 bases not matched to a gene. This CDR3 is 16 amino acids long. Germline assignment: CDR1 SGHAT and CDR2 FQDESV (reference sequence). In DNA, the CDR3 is TGTGCCAGCAGCTACCCCCGGACAGGGTCGGAAGAGACCCAGTACTTC. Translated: CASSYPRTGSEETQYF.

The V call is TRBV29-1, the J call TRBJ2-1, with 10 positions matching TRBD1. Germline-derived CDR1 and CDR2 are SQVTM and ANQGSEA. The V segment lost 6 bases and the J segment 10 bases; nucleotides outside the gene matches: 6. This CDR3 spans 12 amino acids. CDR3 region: CSVGDRGWEQFF. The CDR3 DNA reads TGCAGCGTGGGGGACAGGGGTTGGGAGCAGTTCTTC.

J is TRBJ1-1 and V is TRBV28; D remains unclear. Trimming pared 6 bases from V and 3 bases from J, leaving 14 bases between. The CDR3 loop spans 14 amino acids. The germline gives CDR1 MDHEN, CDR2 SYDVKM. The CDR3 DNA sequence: TGTGCCAGCAGACCCGCGGGAAAGGACACTGAAGCTTTCTTT. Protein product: CASRPAGKDTEAFF.

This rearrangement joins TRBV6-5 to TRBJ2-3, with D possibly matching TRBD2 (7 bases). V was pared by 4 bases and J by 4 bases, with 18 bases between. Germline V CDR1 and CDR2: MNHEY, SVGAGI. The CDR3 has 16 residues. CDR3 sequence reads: CASSSQGGGGADTQYF. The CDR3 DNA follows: TGTGCCAGCAGTTCACAAGGGGGAGGGGGGGCAGATACGCAGTATTTT.